This T cell receptor beta chain was identified in a study of vaccination effects on CD4 cells after COVID-19. V gave up 7 bases and J gave up 1 base, with 7 bases separating them. This CDR3 contains 12 residues. The germline V gene encodes CDR1 MGHDK and CDR2 SYGVNS. A word on this clone: Its cognate antigen is unknown.

Before sequencing, viral peptide pools were used by the ViraFEST assay to expand antigen-specific CD4+ T cells. At the end of approximately 10 days of culture, CD4+ T cells were isolated. Two doses of either BNT162b2 or mRNA-1273 were given to each participant. TCRdb's table, derived via immunoSEQ multiplex PCR, lists solely in-frame clones and lacks some. The sample consists of some 25,000 clones, less than 75% of them appearing once. The V gene is TRBV25-1, the J gene TRBJ1-2; no reliable D call. The sequence derives from a human donor who received a COVID-19 vaccine. This material consisted of CD4+ T cells from PBMCs cultured with SARS-CoV-2 spike peptides, taken after COVID-19 vaccination. In nucleotides, the CDR3 is TGTGCCAGCACCGACAATAACTATGGCTACACCTTC. Its translation: CASTDNNYGYTF.